Detailed here is one T cell receptor beta chain. As yet, its antigen is unknown. There are 15 residues in the CDR3. Trimming cost V 2 bases and J 2 bases, with 15 bases left between them. CDR1 SQVTM and CDR2 ANQGSEA come from the germline V gene. This sample was taken from a study of human thymus T cells. All donors were healthy Finnish infants who were undergoing corrective surgery to treat congenital heart defects. Blood DNA came from all available leukocytes, not a fixed cell number. Assay used: immunoSEQ multiplex PCR; TCRdb lists only in-frame clones, some missing. The table includes approximately 40,000 clones, over 85% detected once. Study results and caveats: Blood and thymic repertoires both appeared biased in V and J gene usage.

Sequencing was done on a sample of blood. This sequence joins TRBV29-1 and TRBJ1-2; the D gene is possibly TRBD1 (5 bases). This sequence originates from a boy in the first two years of life with a congenital heart defect but otherwise immunologically healthy. The CDR3 loop is CSVERLPGGNYGYTF. DNA for the CDR3: TGCAGCGTTGAACGCCTGCCGGGGGGGAACTATGGCTACACCTTC.